One sample yielded the 9 T cell receptor beta chains listed below, sequenced in a study of Graves' ophthalmopathy and Graves' hyperthyroidism. Investigators amplified TCR beta CDR3 regions from RNA transcripts. Second-round multiplex PCR followed a first-round RT-PCR using HTBI primers. TCRdb itself ran the multiplex PCR reads through MiXCR, one entry per CDR3 protein. The sample includes about 370,000 distinct CDR3 sequences, 18% of them seen just once. Sample: peripheral blood. The receptors derive from a woman aged 18-29 years with Graves' ophthalmopathy.

Ten or more counts support this clonotype. CDR3 amino acids: CSARAGGRGGQPQHF. The CDR3 bases are TGCAGTGCTAGAGCCGGGGGGAGGGGAGGTCAGCCCCAGCATTTT. V usage is TRBV20-1 and J usage is TRBJ1-5; D is perhaps TRBD1 (5 bases). The germline gives CDR1 DFQATT, CDR2 SNEGSKA (reference sequence). This CDR3 comprises 15 residues. With 1 base removed from V and 6 bases from J, the gap between germline ends came to 16 bases.

The CDR3 protein is CASSRKATGSGLYEQYF. CDR3 bases: TGTGCCAGCAGCCGTAAGGCGACAGGGTCGGGCTTATACGAGCAGTACTTC. This sequence joins TRBV27 and TRBJ2-7; the match to TRBD1 covers 7 bases. V dropped 6 bases and J dropped 4; count of bases not matched to a gene: 18. Germline CDR1 reads MNHEY; CDR2 reads SMNVEV (reference sequence). CDR3 length: 17 amino acids.

This clonotype was counted at least ten times. A much larger clonotype is one base distant, so this may be a read error. The chain has TRBV6-2 or TRBV6-3 and TRBJ1-5; the D is unclear. The CDR3 runs 11 residues. Germline V gives CDR1 MNHEY, CDR2 SVGEGT. V was pared by 7 bases and J by 9 bases, with 10 bases between. CDR3 residues: CASTYIRPQHF. The CDR3 DNA follows: TGTGCCAGCACCTACATCAGGCCCCAGCATTTT.

This clonotype has only a few counts. The CDR3 loop is CACPDGANSPLHF. CDR3 DNA sequence: TGTGCCTGCCCCGACGGGGCTAATTCACCCCTCCACTTT. This chain uses TRBV7-9 with TRBJ1-6; possibly TRBD1 for D (5 bases). Germline CDR1 and CDR2: SEHNR and FQNEAQ (reference sequence). V was trimmed by 11 bases and J by 6 bases, leaving 14 bases between them. This CDR3 contains 13 residues. The complete variable domain, with remaining parts taken from reference TRBV7-9 and TRBJ1-6, reads DTGVSQNPRHKITKRGQNVTFRCDPISEHNRLYWYRQTLGQGPEFLTYFQNEAQLEKSRLLSDRFSAERPKGSFSTLEIQRTEQGDSAMYLCACPDGANSPLHFGNGTRLTVT.

This clonotype has a count of ten or more. CDR3 sequence: CASQRQGTGELFF. CDR3 DNA sequence: TGTGCCAGCCAGCGACAGGGCACCGGGGAGCTGTTTTTT. The chain links TRBV6-5 to TRBJ2-2; 7 bases fit TRBD1. The CDR3 contains 13 residues. After removal of 8 bases from V and 4 bases from J, the junction contained 4 bases not matched to a gene. CDR1 is MNHEY, CDR2 SVGAGI, per germline.

This clonotype was seen repeatedly, ten times or more. This chain links TRBV4-1 with TRBJ2-6; TRBD1 is a possible D gene (5 bases). Trimming took off 0 bases at V and 0 bases at J, with 15 bases between the two ends. The length of the CDR3 is 19 residues. Germline loops: CDR1 MGHRA, CDR2 YSYEKL. CDR3 residues: CASSQDGQGPLSGANVLTF. The CDR3 DNA reads as TGCGCCAGCAGCCAAGATGGGCAGGGTCCCCTCTCTGGGGCCAACGTCCTGACTTTC.

This clonotype has at least ten counts. The chain joins TRBV30 to TRBJ2-2; D ambiguous. V gave up 2 bases and J gave up 6 bases, with 1 base separating them. The CDR3 is made up of 10 amino acids. CDR1 and CDR2 from the germline V gene are GTSNPN and SVGIG (reference sequence). Here the CDR3 DNA reads TGTGCCTGGAGTTCCGGGGAGCTGTTTTTT. It specifies CAWSSGELFF. Combining the CDR3 with reference TRBV30 and TRBJ2-2 gives the whole variable domain SQTIHQWPATLVQPVGSPLSLECTVEGTSNPNLYWYRQAAGRGLQLLFYSVGIGQISSEVPQNLSASRPQDRQFILSSKKLLLSDSGFYLCAWSSGELFFGEGSRLTVL.

The count of this clonotype is one. The J gene is TRBJ2-7, the V gene TRBV7-8, with TRBD2 matching 8 bases. With 1 base clipped from V and 5 bases from J, the junction kept 4 bases outside the gene matches. CDR1 and CDR2 (germline): SGHVS, FQNEAQ. The CDR3 length is 14 residues. The CDR3 DNA follows: TGTGCCAGCAGCTTAGGGCGGGAGGAGCACGAGCAGTACTTC. Its translation is CASSLGREEHEQYF. The full variable domain, in which reference TRBV7-8 and TRBJ2-7 provide the parts outside the CDR3, is GAGVSQSPRYKVAKRGQDVALRCDPISGHVSLFWYQQALGQGPEFLTYFQNEAQLDKSGLPSDRFFAERPEGSVSTLKIQRTQQEDSAVYLCASSLGREEHEQYFGPGTRLTVT.

This clonotype was seen at least ten times. The rearrangement uses TRBV6-5 and TRBJ2-7, with 11 nucleotides matching TRBD1. The V gene end was trimmed by 8 bases and the J gene end by 6 bases; junction bases not matched to a gene: 6. CDR1 MNHEY and CDR2 SVGAGI come from the germline V gene. This CDR3 region has 13 residues. CDR3 nucleotide sequence: TGTGCCAGCCGCTGGACAGGGGGCGTCGAGCAGTACTTC. Amino acid sequence: CASRWTGGVEQYF.